The 22 T cell receptor beta chains below were found in one sample sequenced in a study of blood T cell repertoires in COVID-19. Libraries were prepared by immunoSEQ multiplex PCR; TCRdb keeps only in-frame clonotypes and omits some of them. The sample holds 90,000 to 110,000 clones, approximately 83% seen once. Specimen: peripheral blood. These receptor sequences come from a man aged 50 to 60 with acute or convalescent COVID-19.

The chain uses TRBV24-1 and TRBJ2-7, with D maybe TRBD2 (6 bases). Trimming took off 7 bases at V and 5 bases at J, with 11 bases between the two ends. The CDR3 contains 12 residues. CDR1 is KGHDR and CDR2 is SFDVKD in the germline V gene. The CDR3 region has the DNA TGTGCCACCAGCCCCCGGGGGAACGAGCAGTACTTC. It yields the protein CATSPRGNEQYF.

This chain uses TRBV13 with TRBJ2-2, with D perhaps TRBD1 (5 bases). The CDR3 consists of 16 residues. The V end lost 5 bases, the J end lost 5 bases, and 18 bases lay between the germline ends. Germline V CDR1 and CDR2: PRHDT, FYEKMQ (reference sequence). CDR3 sequence: CASSPPGREGTGELFF. CDR3 nucleotide sequence: TGTGCCAGCAGCCCCCCCGGCAGGGAAGGGACCGGGGAGCTGTTTTTT.

This clone was detected only a few times. The chain is built from TRBV5-6 and TRBJ2-7, with 9 bases lining up with TRBD2. Germline CDR1 SGHDT, CDR2 YYEEEE. CDR3 length equals 15 residues. V shed 0 bases, J shed 6 bases, and the junction held 7 bases outside the gene matches. CDR3 residues: CASSLGLGLASEQYF. DNA of the CDR3: TGTGCCAGCAGCTTGGGACTGGGACTAGCCTCCGAGCAGTACTTC.

The rearrangement uses TRBV5-6 and TRBJ1-2; D is uncertain. The V and J ends lost 3 bases and 6 bases respectively, with 6 bases between them. This CDR3 spans 11 amino acids. Germline CDR1 is SGHDT and CDR2 is YYEEEE. The CDR3 reads CASSWTDGYTF. CDR3 sequence (DNA): TGTGCCAGCAGCTGGACTGATGGCTACACCTTC.

This chain connects TRBV5-1 to TRBJ2-3, with TRBD2 matching over 8 bases. The CDR3 totals 14 residues. V trimming: 2 bases; J trimming: 2 bases; junction bases outside the gene matches: 1. Germline V gene sequence: CDR1 SGHRS, CDR2 YFSETQ. The CDR3 DNA is TGCGCCAGCAGCTTACTAGCGGACACAGATACGCAGTATTTT. This encodes CASSLLADTDTQYF.

This clone was counted a few times. V gene TRBV3-1 (or the pseudogene TRBV3-2) combines with J gene TRBJ1-3; no firm D call. The CDR3 contains 13 residues. Germline V gives CDR1 LGHDT, CDR2 YNNKEL (reference sequence). Trimming pared 4 bases from V and 1 base from J, leaving 5 bases between. The CDR3 loop reads CASSLSSGNTIYF. CDR3 nucleotides: TGTGCCAGCAGCCTCAGTTCTGGAAACACCATATATTTT.

This clone appeared a few times. V and J are TRBV5-1 and TRBJ2-7; TRBD1 aligns across 9 bases. CDR1 is SGHRS, CDR2 YFSETQ, per germline. CDR3 length: 14 amino acids. V shed 3 bases, J shed 1 base, and the junction held 2 bases outside the gene matches. The CDR3 DNA is TGCGCCAGCAGCTCGACAGGGGGGTCCTACGAGCAGTACTTC. As protein: CASSSTGGSYEQYF.

V is TRBV3-1 (or the pseudogene TRBV3-2) and J is TRBJ2-5, with 7 bases aligning to TRBD1. The CDR3 length is 15 residues. Germline V gene data show CDR1 as LGHDT and CDR2 as YNNKEL (reference sequence). The junction had 6 bases not matched to a gene; V was cut back by 1 base and J by 4 bases. The CDR3 DNA reads TGTGCCAGCAGCCAAGGCCAAACAGGGGTAGAGACCCAGTACTTC. It translates to CASSQGQTGVETQYF.

V and J are TRBV11-2 and TRBJ1-4; possibly TRBD1 for D (6 bases). The V and J ends lost 5 bases and 2 bases respectively, with 15 bases between them. Per germline, CDR1 SGHAT and CDR2 FQNNGV. The CDR3 runs 16 residues. The CDR3 region has the DNA TGTGCCAGCAGCCAGCCTCCAGGGGCCACTAATGAAAAACTGTTTTTT. Encoded protein: CASSQPPGATNEKLFF. The full variable domain, its missing parts supplied by reference TRBV11-2 and TRBJ1-4, is EAGVAQSPRYKIIEKRQSVAFWCNPISGHATLYWYQQILGQGPKLLIQFQNNGVVDDSQLPKDRFSAERLKGVDSTLKIQPAKLEDSAVYLCASSQPPGATNEKLFFGSGTQLSVL.

This clone was counted a few times. The chain has TRBV7-9 and TRBJ2-5; TRBD1 aligns across 7 bases. The CDR3 length is 13 residues. The V gene end was trimmed by 4 bases and the J gene end by 3 bases; junction bases not matched to a gene: 2. The germline V gene encodes CDR1 SEHNR and CDR2 FQNEAQ (reference sequence). CDR3 sequence reads: CASSWQGEETQYF. The CDR3 DNA reads TGTGCCAGCAGCTGGCAGGGGGAAGAGACCCAGTACTTC.

The chain uses TRBV29-1 and TRBJ1-2; TRBD1 matches 8 bases. The CDR3 length is 13 residues. Germline CDR1 and CDR2: SQVTM and ANQGSEA. J gave up 4 bases and V 7 bases, and 8 bases lay outside the gene matches. CDR3 sequence: CSARQGLAYGYTF. CDR3 coding DNA: TGCAGCGCCAGACAGGGGTTGGCCTATGGCTACACCTTC.

V usage is TRBV5-4 and J usage is TRBJ2-7; D possibly corresponds to TRBD1 (5 bases). The germline gives CDR1 SGHNT, CDR2 YYREEE (reference sequence). The CDR3 runs to 13 residues. V was shortened by 9 bases and J by 2 bases, with 15 bases between the two germline ends. The CDR3 DNA is TGTGCCATCCAACAGGCCGGAACCTACGAGCAGTACTTC. This codes for CAIQQAGTYEQYF.

The rearrangement joins TRBV11-2 to TRBJ1-2; no clear D gene. The V gene lost 1 base and the J gene lost 4 bases, with 7 bases spanning the gap. There are 13 residues in the CDR3. Germline V CDR1 and CDR2: SGHAT, FQNNGV. The CDR3 sequence: CASSLGLSYGYTF. The DNA for the CDR3 is TGTGCCAGCAGCTTAGGACTCTCCTATGGCTACACCTTC.

The gene calls are TRBV12-5 and TRBJ1-1; D might be TRBD1 (5 bases). There are 17 residues in the CDR3. V gave up 0 bases and J gave up 0 bases, with 14 bases separating them. Germline V gene lookup returns CDR1 LGHNT and CDR2 FRNRAP. The CDR3 reads CASGLVWQGNMNTEAFF. The DNA of the CDR3 is TGTGCTAGTGGTTTGGTGTGGCAGGGCAATATGAACACTGAAGCTTTCTTT.

J is TRBJ2-2 and V is TRBV18; no definite D call. The CDR3 consists of 15 residues. Germline V gives CDR1 KGHSH, CDR2 LQKENI. Trimming stripped 0 bases from V and 6 bases from J, with 11 bases between. CDR3 protein: CASSPPSTDSGELFF. The CDR3 DNA is TGTGCCAGCTCACCACCGAGCACCGATTCCGGGGAGCTGTTTTTT.

The chain couples TRBV24-1 to TRBJ2-7, with D possibly matching TRBD1 (5 bases). Trimming pared 3 bases from V and 5 bases from J, leaving 10 bases between. The V gene's germline CDR1 is KGHDR and CDR2 SFDVKD. The CDR3 sequence is 13 residues long. CDR3 in amino acids: CATSDSSRDEQYF. CDR3 nucleotide sequence: TGTGCCACCAGTGATAGCAGCAGGGACGAGCAGTACTTC.

The gene calls are TRBV6-5 and TRBJ1-1; D gene unclear. Trimming took off 4 bases at V and 7 bases at J, with 13 bases between the two ends. This CDR3 comprises 13 residues. Germline CDR1 MNHEY, CDR2 SVGAGI. CDR3 nucleotide sequence: TGTGCCAGCAGTTTTTCCCCTGGGCGTGAAGCTTTCTTT. Amino acid sequence: CASSFSPGREAFF.

This clone was counted a single time. The V gene is TRBV10-1, the J gene TRBJ2-2, with 7 bases lining up with TRBD1. With V trimmed by 6 bases and J by 0 bases, 4 bases remained unmatched. From germline, CDR1 is WNHNN and CDR2 SYGVQD (reference sequence). The CDR3 totals 15 residues. The CDR3 coding sequence is TGCGCCAGCAGAGCCGGGACAGCGAACACCGGGGAGCTGTTTTTT. Its protein is CASRAGTANTGELFF.

The chain has TRBV28 and TRBJ2-1; 8 nucleotides line up with TRBD2. The V and J ends lost 6 bases and 4 bases, in that order; junction bases with no gene match: 11. The CDR3 has 16 amino acids. CDR1 and CDR2 from the germline V gene are MDHEN and SYDVKM. The CDR3 DNA follows: TGTGCCAGCAGCAAGGGGGGGACTAGATTATACAATGAGCAGTTCTTC. Translation gives CASSKGGTRLYNEQFF.

The CDR3 region has the DNA TGTGCCAGCAGCTACCTGAAAGCGTACCCTAGCACAGATACGCAGTATTTT. This sequence encodes CASSYLKAYPSTDTQYF. V and J are TRBV5-5 and TRBJ2-3, with unresolved D. Trimming cost V 3 bases and J 0 bases, with 17 bases left between them. Germline-derived CDR1 and CDR2 are SGHKS and YYEKEE (reference sequence). This CDR3 has 17 amino acids.

This chain joins TRBV11-1 and TRBJ2-1, with 8 positions matching TRBD1. V lost 3 bases and J lost 7; bases outside the gene matches: 8. The CDR3 has 15 residues. Germline V gene data show CDR1 as SGHAT and CDR2 as FQDESV (reference sequence). CDR3 protein: CASSFRQGYGNEQFF. In DNA form, the CDR3 reads TGTGCCAGCAGCTTTAGACAGGGGTATGGAAATGAGCAGTTCTTC.

This clone was counted a single time. The chain combines TRBV5-4 with TRBJ2-7; D gene ambiguous. The germline V and J ends were trimmed by 4 bases and 6 bases, with 14 bases remaining between them. Germline V gene data show CDR1 as SGHNT and CDR2 as YYREEE (reference sequence). The CDR3 has 13 amino acids. CDR3 residues: CASSPGRRLEQYF. The CDR3 region has the DNA TGTGCCAGCAGCCCTGGCAGGCGCCTCGAGCAGTACTTC. Full variable domain (remainder filled in from reference TRBV5-4 and TRBJ2-7): ETGVTQSPTHLIKTRGQQVTLRCSSQSGHNTVSWYQQALGQGPQFIFQYYREEENGRGNFPPRFSGLQFPNYSSELNVNALELDDSALYLCASSPGRRLEQYFGPGTRLTVT.